These 15 T cell receptor beta chains were all obtained from the same sample, sequenced in a study of cytomegalovirus exposure and HLA in healthy donors. PCR primers comprised 60 Vbeta and 13 Jbeta primers. Clones were read by immunoSEQ multiplex PCR, and TCRdb kept only the in-frame ones, dropping some. Among approximately 110,000 clones listed, 60% to 85% were seen once. The sequenced sample was PBMCs. The source of these receptors is a female donor in good health and CMV-seropositive.

The chain is built from TRBV27 and TRBJ1-2; TRBD1 matches at 9 bases. CDR1 is MNHEY, CDR2 SMNVEV, per germline (reference sequence). The CDR3 has 13 amino acids. The J segment lost 8 bases and the V segment lost 4 bases, leaving 5 bases of the junction unmatched. The CDR3 sequence is CASSSTGGEGYTF. The CDR3, as DNA: TGTGCCAGCAGTTCAACAGGGGGCGAGGGCTACACCTTC.

This clone was observed a single time. The chain couples TRBV9 to TRBJ2-5, with D tentatively TRBD2 (6 bases). The V gene lost 4 bases and the J gene lost 5 bases, with 12 bases spanning the gap. Germline V gene lookup returns CDR1 SGDLS and CDR2 YYNGEE. The CDR3 is 13 residues long. CDR3 sequence reads: CASSFGTEETQYF. The CDR3 DNA sequence: TGTGCCAGCAGCTTCGGGACTGAGGAGACCCAGTACTTC.

The DNA for the CDR3 is TGCGCCAGTAGGGGACTAGCTGACACCGGGGAGCTGTTTTTT. Translating it yields CASRGLADTGELFF. This chain joins TRBV5-1 and TRBJ2-2; 9 nucleotides agree with TRBD2. Per the germline V gene, CDR1 is SGHRS and CDR2 is YFSETQ. This CDR3 spans 14 amino acids. Trimming cost V 8 bases and J 3 bases; bases outside gene matches: 5.

The chain couples TRBV28 to TRBJ1-2, with 8 bases lining up with TRBD1. The junction had 10 bases not matched to a gene; V was cut back by 5 bases and J by 8 bases. Germline loops: CDR1 MDHEN, CDR2 SYDVKM. The CDR3 has 14 amino acids. CDR3 DNA sequence: TGTGCCAGCAGTAGTGGACAGGGATCAGGCGGCTACACCTTC. Encoded protein: CASSSGQGSGGYTF.

The chain is built from TRBV5-1 and TRBJ1-1, with D maybe TRBD1 (6 bases). Germline values: CDR1 SGHRS, CDR2 YFSETQ. V was cut by 4 bases and J by 2 bases, with 12 bases left in between. There are 14 residues in the CDR3. Written as DNA, the CDR3 is TGCGCCAGCAGCCTTCTACAGGGAAACACTGAAGCTTTCTTT. This encodes CASSLLQGNTEAFF.

This clone was seen a handful of times. This rearrangement joins TRBV10-3 to TRBJ2-7, with 11 bases that match TRBD1. The CDR3 contains 17 residues. The J segment lost 3 bases and the V segment lost 0 bases, leaving 7 bases of the junction unmatched. CDR1 and CDR2 (germline): ENHRY, SYGVKD. CDR3 DNA sequence: TGTGCCATCAGTGAGTCGTCGGGGACAGGGGGAATCTACGAGCAGTACTTC. This codes for CAISESSGTGGIYEQYF.

The chain couples TRBV11-2 to TRBJ2-1, with D possibly TRBD2 on 6 matching bases. Germline assignment: CDR1 SGHAT and CDR2 FQNNGV. There are 15 residues in the CDR3. V lost 1 base and J lost 8, with 15 bases in between. The CDR3 DNA reads as TGTGCCAGCAGCTTAGCGGGAGTGAGGGGTGATGAGCAGTTCTTC. It encodes CASSLAGVRGDEQFF.

The gene calls are TRBV7-3 and TRBJ2-1; tentative D call: TRBD1 (6 bases). CDR1 and CDR2 (germline): SGHTA, FQGTGA. The CDR3 spans 14 residues. V lost 5 bases and J lost 3, with 11 bases in between. In DNA form, the CDR3 reads TGTGCCAGCAGCCCGGGGACAAGCTACAATGAGCAGTTCTTC. Its translation: CASSPGTSYNEQFF.

The J gene is TRBJ1-2, the V gene TRBV19, with D uncertain. Germline V gene data show CDR1 as LNHDA and CDR2 as SQIVND (reference sequence). The CDR3 spans 14 residues. Trimming removed 4 bases at V and 3 bases at J, with 12 bases between. As DNA, the CDR3 is TGTGCCAGTAGTAAGACGGGGTGGGACTATGGCTACACCTTC. This encodes CASSKTGWDYGYTF.

V is TRBV30 and J is TRBJ2-1, with TRBD1 as a possible D gene (5 bases). Trimming stripped 1 base from V and 14 bases from J, with 12 bases between. CDR1 and CDR2 from the germline V gene are GTSNPN and SVGIG (reference sequence). This CDR3 is built from 11 residues. The CDR3 here is CAWSGSDREFF. The DNA for the CDR3 is TGTGCCTGGAGTGGGTCTGACAGAGAGTTCTTC.

The chain recombines TRBV5-1 with TRBJ2-2; 13 nucleotides agree with TRBD2. The trim removed 1 base at V and 0 bases at J, leaving 3 bases unmatched. There are 18 residues in the CDR3. Germline CDR1 is SGHRS and CDR2 is YFSETQ. CDR3: CASSLSTSGGANTGELFF. DNA of the CDR3: TGCGCCAGCAGCTTGAGCACTAGCGGGGGGGCGAACACCGGGGAGCTGTTTTTT. The whole variable domain, filled in from reference TRBV5-1 and TRBJ2-2, reads KAGVTQTPRYLIKTRGQQVTLSCSPISGHRSVSWYQQTPGQGLQFLFEYFSETQRNKGNFPGRFSGRQFSNSRSEMNVSTLELGDSALYLCASSLSTSGGANTGELFFGEGSRLTVL.

The chain has TRBV18 and TRBJ1-4; 7 bases fit TRBD1. Germline loops: CDR1 KGHSH, CDR2 LQKENI. This CDR3 comprises 15 residues. Germline trimming cut 3 bases from V and 7 bases from J; bases unmatched to any gene: 8. The CDR3 DNA follows: TGTGCCAGCTCACCGGTGACAGGGAGAGGTGAAAAACTGTTTTTT. Amino acid sequence: CASSPVTGRGEKLFF.

The chain combines TRBV13 with TRBJ2-3; TRBD2 agrees at 9 bases. The V segment lost 3 bases and the J segment 4 bases; nucleotides outside the gene matches: 8. The CDR3 is 16 amino acids. Germline CDR1 is PRHDT and CDR2 is FYEKMQ (reference sequence). Written as DNA, the CDR3 is TGTGCCAGCAGCTTGGGCGGGGGGGCGGGGTCAGATACGCAGTATTTT. Residues: CASSLGGGAGSDTQYF.

The chain employs TRBV5-5 and TRBJ1-5; D unresolved. From germline, CDR1 is SGHKS and CDR2 YYEKEE (reference sequence). Trimming left V 1 base short and J 4 bases short, with 9 bases between. The CDR3 spans 14 residues. The DNA of the CDR3 is TGTGCCAGCAGCTTGTTATCCGGGAATCAGCCCCAGCATTTT. Its translation: CASSLLSGNQPQHF.

The chain combines TRBV28 with TRBJ1-3; maybe TRBD1 (5 bases). Germline CDR1 and CDR2: MDHEN and SYDVKM. V shed 9 bases and J shed 5 bases, with 20 bases lying between them. The CDR3 covers 15 residues. The CDR3 DNA reads as TGTGCCAGTATAGCCGGGGGGAGCCGGCGAAACACCATATATTTT. Its translation: CASIAGGSRRNTIYF.